This T cell receptor beta chain is from a study of blood T cell repertoires in COVID-19. In the study overall: Collection of acute and convalescent COVID-19 samples took place in the United States, Italy and Spain. PBMCs, B-cell-depleted T cells, or T cells were the source of the cDNA or gDNA that made up the material.

The CDR3 has 15 residues. With V trimmed by 1 base and J by 3 bases, 2 bases remained unmatched. Germline assignment: CDR1 MGHRA and CDR2 YSYEKL. Under the authors' procedure: Scientists estimated how many nucleated cells there were by amplifying reference gene primers. Clones were read by immunoSEQ multiplex PCR, and TCRdb kept only the in-frame ones, dropping some. V and J calls and clone size come straight from that table; D and trimming were deduced from the DNA. Here the sample spans 230,000 or so clones, more than 65% being singletons. The sequence was obtained from a middle-aged man who had recovered from COVID-19. Sample: peripheral blood. The chain joins TRBV4-1 to TRBJ2-5; TRBD1 aligns across 10 bases. CDR3 coding DNA: TGCGCCAGCAGCCAAGCCGGGACAGGGGAAGAGACCCAGTACTTC. Amino acid sequence: CASSQAGTGEETQYF.